A selection of T cell receptor beta chains follows, all from one sample in a study of beta chain features in type 1 diabetes. TCRdb keeps only in-frame clones here, not all; method: immunoSEQ multiplex PCR. The profile shows a few hundred thousand clones, roughly 13% of them singletons. The sequenced sample consisted of naive CD4+ T cells from blood. These receptor sequences come from a man younger than 45 in good health. Both conserved end residues are trimmed from each CDR3.

v_call,j_call,cdr3_aa
TRBV30,TRBJ2-1,AWGRRGGIINEQF
TRBV7-6,TRBJ1-1,ASSLDLQGYEAF
TRBV29-1,TRBJ1-1,SVVENTEAF
TRBV7-9,TRBJ1-2,ASRTSGNYGYT
TRBV5-4,TRBJ2-3,ASSFAGTRATDTQY
TRBV14,TRBJ2-1,ASSLDSSRGQF
TRBV7-9,TRBJ1-2,ASSPMEGAYGYT
TRBV11-2,TRBJ1-6,ASSAPRVAKTLH
TRBV9,TRBJ2-3,ASSVWRGGTDTQY
TRBV4-3,TRBJ1-6,ASSQDLFGTANNSPLH
TRBV7-2,TRBJ1-2,ASSRQGLDYGYT
TRBV5-1,TRBJ2-1,ASSLLPGNEQF
TRBV7-2,TRBJ2-5,ASSLVPLQETQY
TRBV7-9,TRBJ1-1,ASSLGEIIGTEAF
TRBV6-5,TRBJ2-1,ASSYGLYNEQF
TRBV4-1,TRBJ1-1,ASSQEGGNTEAF
TRBV29-1,TRBJ1-1,SVVSMGVFTEAF
TRBV5-1,TRBJ1-4,ASSLTPGHPLF
TRBV7-2,TRBJ2-1,ASSPQWSSLNEQF
TRBV5-4,TRBJ2-7,ASSLATGASYEQY